Listed below are T cell receptor beta chains from one sample, sequenced in a study of identical twins. TCRdb re-called the 5' RACE reads with MiXCR, one entry per CDR3 protein. The sample has about 200,000 distinct CDR3 sequences; 7.5% are singletons. The data also belong to a second study, concerning yellow fever vaccine responses in identical twins.

Sequenced material: memory (CD45RO+) T cells sorted from blood. The source is a woman between 18 and 30 years old in good health. Each CDR3 is given with its conserved first and last residue. Fields, in order: clone size, V gene, D gene, J gene, CDR3 protein, CDR3 DNA. A D gene is named only where the DNA matches it firmly. For some rows the clone size is stated as once, few or many, or as a class when expanded; others skip it.

many	TRBV14	TRBD2	TRBJ2-5	CASSQEYGRERETQYF	TGTGCCAGCAGCCAAGAGTACGGGAGGGAGCGAGAGACCCAGTACTTC
many	TRBV6-2/TRBV6-3	TRBD2	TRBJ2-5	CASTRTSKVETQYF	TGTGCCAGCACCCGGACTAGTAAAGTGGAGACCCAGTACTTC
few	TRBV11-2	NA	TRBJ1-6	CASSLQGNSPLHF	TGTGCCAGCAGCTTACAAGGAAATTCACCCCTCCACTTT
NA	TRBV28	NA	TRBJ2-5	CASRSEYQETQYF	TGTGCCAGTCGCTCTGAGTACCAAGAGACCCAGTACTTC
NA	TRBV7-2	NA	TRBJ2-3	CASSLDLRGLADTQYF	TGTGCCAGCAGCTTAGACCTTAGGGGGTTGGCAGATACGCAGTATTTT
many	TRBV5-1	NA	TRBJ1-4	CASSWGGQDEKLFF	TGCGCCAGCAGCTGGGGTGGACAAGATGAAAAACTGTTTTTT
many	TRBV10-3	NA	TRBJ2-5	CAITDGTAEETQYF	TGTGCCATCACCGATGGGACTGCTGAAGAGACCCAGTACTTC
NA	TRBV5-1	TRBD2	TRBJ2-3	CASSLGRGGGYYTDTQYF	TGCGCCAGCAGCTTGGGACGGGGGGGCGGATATTACACAGATACGCAGTATTTT
many	TRBV29-1	TRBD1	TRBJ2-3	CSVVVGQFTDTQYF	TGCAGCGTTGTGGTGGGACAGTTCACAGATACGCAGTATTTT
many	TRBV14	TRBD1	TRBJ2-5	CASSPRQGKQETQYF	TGTGCCAGCAGCCCCAGACAGGGGAAGCAAGAGACCCAGTACTTC
many	TRBV12-3/TRBV12-4	NA	TRBJ2-1	CASSLSRSNEQFF	TGTGCCAGCAGCCTTTCCCGGTCCAATGAGCAGTTCTTC
few	TRBV7-2	NA	TRBJ2-1	CASSLGGFGGEQFF	TGTGCCAGCAGCTTAGGAGGGTTTGGGGGTGAGCAGTTCTTC
NA	TRBV5-1	NA	TRBJ2-5	CASSLTSGRVETQYF	TGCGCCAGCAGCCTGACGAGTGGACGGGTAGAGACCCAGTACTTC
few	TRBV7-9	NA	TRBJ1-1	CASSLEYDTEAFF	TGTGCCAGCAGCTTAGAGTACGACACTGAAGCTTTCTTT
NA	TRBV7-6	TRBD2	TRBJ2-3	CASSLGGYFQRGPSTDTQYF	TGTGCCAGCAGCTTGGGGGGGTACTTTCAGCGGGGGCCTAGCACAGATACGCAGTATTTT
NA	TRBV9	TRBD1	TRBJ2-1	CASSVAGTAYNEQFF	TGTGCCAGCAGCGTCGCCGGGACAGCCTACAATGAGCAGTTCTTC
many	TRBV9	NA	TRBJ2-7	CASSEGERGPPYPPYEQYF	TGTGCCAGCAGCGAGGGAGAGAGGGGCCCCCCTTATCCCCCTTACGAGCAGTACTTC
many	TRBV12-3/TRBV12-4	NA	TRBJ2-2	CASSDLAGELFF	TGTGCCAGCAGCGATCTTGCCGGGGAGCTGTTTTTT
NA	TRBV20-1	TRBD2	TRBJ2-1	CSARPLWEASGMSSYNEQFF	TGCAGTGCTAGACCCCTCTGGGAGGCTAGCGGGATGAGCTCCTACAATGAGCAGTTCTTC
NA	TRBV6-1	TRBD1	TRBJ2-7	CASRTTGTGSYEQYF	TGTGCCAGCAGAACTACCGGGACAGGTTCCTACGAGCAGTACTTC
many	TRBV7-2	NA	TRBJ1-2	CASSRSGTSNYGYTF	TGTGCCAGCAGCCGATCAGGGACCTCTAACTATGGCTACACCTTC
few	TRBV9	NA	TRBJ1-4	CASSVGRAATNEKLFF	TGTGCCAGCAGCGTAGGAAGGGCAGCAACTAATGAAAAACTGTTTTTT
few	TRBV15	TRBD2	TRBJ2-7	CATSSGGTSGTNYEQYF	TGTGCCACCAGCAGCGGGGGGACTAGCGGGACCAACTACGAGCAGTACTTC